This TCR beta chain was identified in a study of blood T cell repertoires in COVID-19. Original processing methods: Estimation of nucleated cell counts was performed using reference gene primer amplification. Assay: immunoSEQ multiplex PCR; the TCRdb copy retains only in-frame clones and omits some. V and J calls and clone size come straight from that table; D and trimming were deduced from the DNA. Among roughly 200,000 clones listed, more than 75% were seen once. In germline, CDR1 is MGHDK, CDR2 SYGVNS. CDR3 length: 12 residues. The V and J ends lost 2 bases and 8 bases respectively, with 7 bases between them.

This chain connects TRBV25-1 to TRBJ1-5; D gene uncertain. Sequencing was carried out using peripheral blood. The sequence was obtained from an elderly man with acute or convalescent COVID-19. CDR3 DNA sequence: TGTGCCAGCAGTGAAGGGAGAGAGCCCCAGCATTTT. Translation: CASSEGREPQHF.